Reported below is one TCR beta chain. The sample belongs to a study of PD-L1 blockade in urothelial cancer. In the study overall: Patients commenced atezolizumab around 2014, and it was given at 1,200 mg intravenously every 3 weeks. Patients previously received 0 to 3 chemotherapy regimens.

The study collected 1 to 8 samples per patient, pretreatment and on-treatment. CDR3 length: 15 amino acids. After removal of 3 bases from V and 3 bases from J, the junction contained 4 bases not matched to a gene. Germline values: CDR1 LNHNV, CDR2 YYDKDF (reference sequence). Sequenced by immunoSEQ multiplex PCR; TCRdb stores in-frame clones only, minus some. The sample includes 50,000 to 65,000 clones, around 84% of them seen just once. The sequencing here drew on PBMCs, taken around atezolizumab (anti-PD-L1) treatment. The chain uses TRBV15 and TRBJ1-3, with TRBD1 matching 8 bases. The TCR sequence derives from a man aged 50-60 years with urothelial cancer. The CDR3 bases are TGTGCCACCAGCAGTCAGGGGGCGAGTGGAAACACCATATATTTT. Its protein is CATSSQGASGNTIYF.